Here is one TCR beta chain with its context. The data were taken from a study of blood T cell repertoires in COVID-19. Study details: The origin of the acute and convalescent COVID-19 samples was the United States, Italy and Spain. Sources were T cells, B-cell-depleted T cells, or PBMCs; the material itself was cDNA or gDNA.

The authors' processing: From reference gene primer amplification, estimates of nucleated cell counts were derived. TCRdb's table, derived via immunoSEQ multiplex PCR, lists solely in-frame clones and lacks some. That table furnishes V, J and clone size, whereas the DNA furnished D and trimming. The table has some 150,000 clones, over 80% seen once. Per the germline V gene, CDR1 is SGHNT and CDR2 is YYREEE (reference sequence). The CDR3 is 14 amino acids. V shed 3 bases and J 3 bases; nucleotides not matched to a gene: 4. The sample comprised peripheral blood. The gene calls are TRBV5-4 and TRBJ1-2, with TRBD1 matching 8 bases. This clonotype originated in a human donor in a cohort sampled during active COVID-19. The DNA of the CDR3 is TGTGCCAGCAGCTCAAGACAGGGGCACTATGGCTACACCTTC. This translates into CASSSRQGHYGYTF.